A selection of T cell receptor beta chains follows, all from one sample in a study of blood T cell repertoires in COVID-19. The repertoire was sequenced with immunoSEQ multiplex PCR; TCRdb's copy has only in-frame clones and lacks some. The table includes about 170,000 clones, about four fifths detected once. Sequences were obtained from PBMCs or T cells enriched from blood (not recorded which). Every receptor here comes from a man aged 50-60 years who had recovered from COVID-19. CDR3s include the opening cysteine and the closing phenylalanine or tryptophan. The order of the fields is clone size, D gene, J gene, V gene, CDR3 DNA, CDR3 protein. A D gene is named only where the DNA matches it firmly. Clone size is given for some rows only: seen once, a few or many times, or a class if the clone is expanded.

clone_size: once; d_call: .; j_call: TRBJ2-7; v_call: TRBV9; cdr3_nt: TGTGCCAGCAGCGAGGGGGGGGCTTCCTACGAGCAGTACTTC; cdr3_aa: CASSEGGASYEQYF
clone_size: .; d_call: TRBD1; j_call: TRBJ1-2; v_call: TRBV20-1; cdr3_nt: TGCAGTGCTATTGAAGGGGGCACGGGCGGCTACACCTTC; cdr3_aa: CSAIEGGTGGYTF
clone_size: .; d_call: .; j_call: TRBJ2-7; v_call: TRBV19; cdr3_nt: TGTGCCAGTAGTCCCGGGCCCGGAGGACCCTACGAGCAGTACTTC; cdr3_aa: CASSPGPGGPYEQYF
clone_size: .; d_call: .; j_call: TRBJ1-4; v_call: TRBV5-1; cdr3_nt: TGCGCCAGCAGCTTGGCTTCTGACAGCTCGAGCGAAAAACTGTTTTTT; cdr3_aa: CASSLASDSSSEKLFF
clone_size: .; d_call: .; j_call: TRBJ2-5; v_call: TRBV6-6; cdr3_nt: TGTGCCAGCTCGCCGCCGGGGACCCAGTACTTC; cdr3_aa: CASSPPGTQYF
clone_size: .; d_call: .; j_call: TRBJ1-3; v_call: TRBV7-9; cdr3_nt: TGTGCCAGCAGCTTATATTCACAGTTCTCTGGAAACACCATATATTTT; cdr3_aa: CASSLYSQFSGNTIYF
clone_size: few; d_call: TRBD1; j_call: TRBJ1-4; v_call: TRBV6-2/TRBV6-3; cdr3_nt: TGTGCCAGCAGCCGCCCGGGGACAGCGGGTGAAAAACTGTTTTTT; cdr3_aa: CASSRPGTAGEKLFF
clone_size: medium-sized; d_call: TRBD2; j_call: TRBJ2-1; v_call: TRBV7-9; cdr3_nt: TGTGCCAGCAGCTCCGGACTAGGGTCCTACAATGAGCAGTTCTTC; cdr3_aa: CASSSGLGSYNEQFF
clone_size: .; d_call: TRBD1; j_call: TRBJ2-3; v_call: TRBV3-1/TRBV3-2; cdr3_nt: TGTGCCAGCAGCCAAGATAGTCGCCAGGGGGCTTTGGGTACGCAGTATTTT; cdr3_aa: CASSQDSRQGALGTQYF
clone_size: .; d_call: TRBD1; j_call: TRBJ2-7; v_call: TRBV28; cdr3_nt: TGTGCCAGCAGTAGCCCGGGACAGAGTACCTACGAGCAGTACTTC; cdr3_aa: CASSSPGQSTYEQYF
clone_size: .; d_call: .; j_call: TRBJ1-6; v_call: TRBV5-4; cdr3_nt: TGTGCCAGCAGCTTGAGACAGGCCACGAATTCACCCCTCCACTTT; cdr3_aa: CASSLRQATNSPLHF
clone_size: .; d_call: TRBD1; j_call: TRBJ1-2; v_call: TRBV10-1; cdr3_nt: TGCGCCAGCAGCGCCACATTGACAGGGGGCGCGACCGGCTACACCTTC; cdr3_aa: CASSATLTGGATGYTF
clone_size: .; d_call: TRBD1; j_call: TRBJ1-2; v_call: TRBV4-3; cdr3_nt: TGCGCCAGCAGCCAAGGGACAGGGGGCTTCTATGGCTACACCTTC; cdr3_aa: CASSQGTGGFYGYTF
clone_size: once; d_call: TRBD1; j_call: TRBJ1-5; v_call: TRBV6-6; cdr3_nt: TGTGCCAGCATTGGACAGGAAGCCGTTCAGCCCCAGCATTTT; cdr3_aa: CASIGQEAVQPQHF
clone_size: .; d_call: TRBD1; j_call: TRBJ1-4; v_call: TRBV10-3; cdr3_nt: TGTGCCATCAGTGTTGGACAGGGTAACGAAAAACTGTTTTTT; cdr3_aa: CAISVGQGNEKLFF
clone_size: once; d_call: TRBD1; j_call: TRBJ1-3; v_call: TRBV2; cdr3_nt: TGTGCCAGCAGGATGGGACAGGGAAACACCATATATTTT; cdr3_aa: CASRMGQGNTIYF
clone_size: .; d_call: .; j_call: TRBJ1-4; v_call: TRBV5-1; cdr3_nt: TGCGCCAGCAGCTTGGTGGCGGGGGCTAATGAAAAACTGTTTTTT; cdr3_aa: CASSLVAGANEKLFF
clone_size: .; d_call: .; j_call: TRBJ1-3; v_call: TRBV9; cdr3_nt: TGTGCCAGCAGCGTAGTACCGGGGTACACCATATATTTT; cdr3_aa: CASSVVPGYTIYF
clone_size: .; d_call: .; j_call: TRBJ2-1; v_call: TRBV3-1/TRBV3-2; cdr3_nt: TGTGCCAGCAGCCAAGATCAGGCCCTGGGTACGTTCTTC; cdr3_aa: CASSQDQALGTFF
clone_size: .; d_call: .; j_call: TRBJ2-1; v_call: TRBV5-1; cdr3_nt: TGCGCCAGCAGCTTGGCCGGCGGGTGGGGACACAGCTACAATGAGCAGTTCTTC; cdr3_aa: CASSLAGGWGHSYNEQFF
clone_size: .; d_call: .; j_call: TRBJ2-5; v_call: TRBV7-3; cdr3_nt: TGTGCCAGCAGCTTATTGGCGGGGCGGCAAGAGACCCAGTACTTC; cdr3_aa: CASSLLAGRQETQYF
clone_size: .; d_call: TRBD1; j_call: TRBJ2-7; v_call: TRBV6-5; cdr3_nt: TGTGCCAGCAGTTACCGTGCGACAGGGGGCTACGAGCAGTACTTC; cdr3_aa: CASSYRATGGYEQYF
clone_size: .; d_call: .; j_call: TRBJ2-5; v_call: TRBV6-5; cdr3_nt: TGTGCCAGCTCTTGGGCAGAGACCCAGTACTTC; cdr3_aa: CASSWAETQYF
clone_size: .; d_call: .; j_call: TRBJ2-3; v_call: TRBV5-6; cdr3_nt: TGTGCCAGCAGTCGTGTAGATACGCAGTATTTT; cdr3_aa: CASSRVDTQYF
clone_size: .; d_call: .; j_call: TRBJ2-7; v_call: TRBV2; cdr3_nt: TGTGCCAGCAGTCCGGCAGGGTTCGTTTACGAGCAGTACTTC; cdr3_aa: CASSPAGFVYEQYF
clone_size: .; d_call: .; j_call: TRBJ1-4; v_call: TRBV4-1; cdr3_nt: TGCGCCAGCAGCCAAGATCAGGGCGGCCGGGAAAAACTGTTTTTT; cdr3_aa: CASSQDQGGREKLFF
clone_size: few; d_call: TRBD1; j_call: TRBJ2-7; v_call: TRBV5-4; cdr3_nt: TGTGCCAGCAGCTTGGATCGGGACAGTGTCTACGAGCAGTACTTC; cdr3_aa: CASSLDRDSVYEQYF
clone_size: .; d_call: .; j_call: TRBJ1-2; v_call: TRBV12-2; cdr3_nt: TGTGCAAGTCGCCCCACCAACAACAGAGTCGGCTACACCTTC; cdr3_aa: CASRPTNNRVGYTF
clone_size: .; d_call: .; j_call: TRBJ2-2; v_call: TRBV21-1; cdr3_nt: TGTGCCAGCGGAACAGGGGTCGACACCGGGGAGCTGTTTTTT; cdr3_aa: CASGTGVDTGELFF
clone_size: .; d_call: TRBD2; j_call: TRBJ2-3; v_call: TRBV7-6; cdr3_nt: TGTGCCAGCAGCCTTCTAGCGGGGCCTAGCACAGATACGCAGTATTTT; cdr3_aa: CASSLLAGPSTDTQYF
clone_size: .; d_call: TRBD1; j_call: TRBJ1-2; v_call: TRBV5-5; cdr3_nt: TGTGCCAGCAGCGAAATCGGGACAGTTTATGGCTACACCTTC; cdr3_aa: CASSEIGTVYGYTF
clone_size: few; d_call: .; j_call: TRBJ1-2; v_call: TRBV14; cdr3_nt: TGTGCCAGCAGCCAAGTTGACAGGCCCCACTATGGCTACACCTTC; cdr3_aa: CASSQVDRPHYGYTF
clone_size: .; d_call: .; j_call: TRBJ1-6; v_call: TRBV3-1/TRBV3-2; cdr3_nt: TGTGCCAGCAGCCAAGAAAACAGGGCCCTTTCACCCCTCCACTTT; cdr3_aa: CASSQENRALSPLHF
clone_size: .; d_call: TRBD1; j_call: TRBJ2-1; v_call: TRBV5-1; cdr3_nt: TGCGCCAGCAGCACCTCAGGACAGGGTTATTACAATGAGCAGTTCTTC; cdr3_aa: CASSTSGQGYYNEQFF
clone_size: .; d_call: .; j_call: TRBJ1-4; v_call: TRBV27; cdr3_nt: TGTGCCAGCGCATCGCAAAGGGGTGAAAAACTGTTTTTT; cdr3_aa: CASASQRGEKLFF
clone_size: once; d_call: .; j_call: TRBJ1-2; v_call: TRBV7-8; cdr3_nt: TGTGCCAGCAGCTTAGCGACAGTCAAGTATGGCTACACCTTC; cdr3_aa: CASSLATVKYGYTF
clone_size: .; d_call: .; j_call: TRBJ1-1; v_call: TRBV10-3; cdr3_nt: TGTGCCACCAAACATATTAACACTGAAGCTTTCTTT; cdr3_aa: CATKHINTEAFF
clone_size: few; d_call: TRBD1; j_call: TRBJ1-2; v_call: TRBV27; cdr3_nt: TGTGCCAGCCGTAGCCAGGGGGTCAGGTATGGCTACACCTTC; cdr3_aa: CASRSQGVRYGYTF
clone_size: .; d_call: .; j_call: TRBJ2-4; v_call: TRBV11-2; cdr3_nt: TGTGCCAGCAGCTTAGGACAGCTGACCGCCAAAAACATTCAGTACTTC; cdr3_aa: CASSLGQLTAKNIQYF
clone_size: .; d_call: TRBD1; j_call: TRBJ1-1; v_call: TRBV10-3; cdr3_nt: TGTGCCACAGGAGACAGGGAGAACACTGAAGCTTTCTTT; cdr3_aa: CATGDRENTEAFF
clone_size: .; d_call: TRBD1; j_call: TRBJ2-7; v_call: TRBV18; cdr3_nt: TGTGCCAGCTCATCCAGGACAGGGGGGGACGAGCAGTACTTC; cdr3_aa: CASSSRTGGDEQYF
clone_size: .; d_call: .; j_call: TRBJ1-5; v_call: TRBV18; cdr3_nt: TGTGCCAGCTCACCGACATTCGACGGCCTCGGCCAGCCCCAGCATTTT; cdr3_aa: CASSPTFDGLGQPQHF
clone_size: .; d_call: .; j_call: TRBJ1-3; v_call: TRBV4-1; cdr3_nt: TGCGCCAGCAGCCAAGGCAGGTACTCTGGAAACACCATATATTTT; cdr3_aa: CASSQGRYSGNTIYF
clone_size: .; d_call: TRBD1; j_call: TRBJ1-1; v_call: TRBV7-9; cdr3_nt: TGTGCCAGCAGCTGGGACAGGGGGAACACTGAAGCTTTCTTT; cdr3_aa: CASSWDRGNTEAFF
clone_size: once; d_call: .; j_call: TRBJ1-1; v_call: TRBV4-1; cdr3_nt: TGCGCCAGCAGCCGAGCAGGGGCCACTGAAGCTTTCTTT; cdr3_aa: CASSRAGATEAFF
clone_size: .; d_call: TRBD1; j_call: TRBJ2-2; v_call: TRBV5-6; cdr3_nt: TGTGCCAGCACCGACAGGGGGTGGTCCGGGGAGCTGTTTTTT; cdr3_aa: CASTDRGWSGELFF
clone_size: .; d_call: .; j_call: TRBJ2-7; v_call: TRBV11-2; cdr3_nt: TGTGCCAGCAGCTTAGCTCCCTACGAGCAGTACTTC; cdr3_aa: CASSLAPYEQYF
clone_size: .; d_call: .; j_call: TRBJ1-1; v_call: TRBV7-9; cdr3_nt: TGTGCCAGCGTGGGAGGAGGAATGAACACTGAAGCTTTCTTT; cdr3_aa: CASVGGGMNTEAFF
clone_size: .; d_call: .; j_call: TRBJ1-1; v_call: TRBV5-1; cdr3_nt: TGCGCCAGCAGCTTGGTGGGCAGTAACTCTGAAGCTTTCTTT; cdr3_aa: CASSLVGSNSEAFF
clone_size: few; d_call: .; j_call: TRBJ1-5; v_call: TRBV3-1/TRBV3-2; cdr3_nt: TGTGCCAGCAGAAAGACTTGGGGGGGCGCGAGCAATCAGCCCCAGCATTTT; cdr3_aa: CASRKTWGGASNQPQHF
clone_size: .; d_call: TRBD2; j_call: TRBJ2-3; v_call: TRBV10-3; cdr3_nt: TGTGCCATCAGGACTAGCGGGGGGGCTTTTGATACGCAGTATTTT; cdr3_aa: CAIRTSGGAFDTQYF
clone_size: .; d_call: .; j_call: TRBJ1-5; v_call: TRBV3-1/TRBV3-2; cdr3_nt: TGTGCCAGCAGCCAAATCGGGCAGCCCCAGCATTTT; cdr3_aa: CASSQIGQPQHF
clone_size: .; d_call: TRBD1; j_call: TRBJ1-2; v_call: TRBV27; cdr3_nt: TGTGCCAGCAGCCCGAGGACAGGGGGCTATGGCTACACCTTC; cdr3_aa: CASSPRTGGYGYTF